The 18 T cell receptor beta chains below were found in one sample sequenced in a study of T cell repertoires in cytomegalovirus infection. These receptors are not linked to any known antigen. TCRdb analysed the reads with MiXCR anew, one entry per CDR3 protein. The sample contains about 110,000 distinct CDR3 sequences, about 30% of which appear only once. The material sequenced was CD8+ T cells from cultured PBMCs, taken from culture after CMV antigen stimulation. These receptors all stem from a human donor in good health (CMV status not recorded). Some clones in this sample may be carry-over from other donors' samples.

In regard to this clonotype: A much more abundant neighbour one base away suggests this may be a read error. The chain uses TRBV7-6 and TRBJ2-7; the D call may be TRBD1 or TRBD2 (5 bases each). The V gene's germline CDR1 is SGHVS and CDR2 FNYEAQ. The length of the CDR3 is 14 residues. The CDR3 protein is CVSSNPGRSYEQYF. In nucleotides, the CDR3 is TGTGTCAGCAGCAATCCGGGACGGAGCTACGAGCAGTACTTC.

This clonotype was seen a handful of times. The rearrangement uses TRBV5-1 and TRBJ1-1; no reliable D call. Between the trimmed V and J ends, which lost 4 bases and 7 bases, there was a span of 14 bases. The germline V gene has CDR1 SGHRS and CDR2 YFSETQ. The CDR3 has 13 amino acids. The CDR3 spells CASSLGSALEAFF. CDR3 coding DNA: TGCGCCAGCAGCCTTGGGTCCGCACTTGAAGCTTTCTTT.

This clonotype appeared many times. The chain has TRBV20-1 and TRBJ1-1; D possibly corresponds to TRBD1 (5 bases). The germline gives CDR1 DFQATT, CDR2 SNEGSKA (reference sequence). The CDR3 totals 12 residues. The V gene lost 6 bases and the J gene lost 4 bases, with 12 bases spanning the gap. CDR3 sequence reads: CSAAAGITEAFF. The CDR3 region has the DNA TGCAGTGCCGCGGCAGGGATCACTGAAGCTTTCTTT.

The gene calls are TRBV28 and TRBJ1-2, with TRBD1 as a possible D gene (6 bases). Between the trimmed V and J ends, which lost 4 bases and 8 bases, there was a span of 26 bases. The CDR3 totals 17 residues. Germline loops: CDR1 MDHEN, CDR2 SYDVKM. CDR3 DNA: TGTGCCAGCAGTTCCAAAACTCCGATCTACAGGGTTCACGGCTACACCTTC. Translated, it gives CASSSKTPIYRVHGYTF.

The chain recombines TRBV18 with TRBJ2-5; TRBD1 matches 7 bases. CDR3 length: 15 amino acids. The V segment lost 4 bases and the J segment 0 bases; nucleotides outside the gene matches: 5. The germline V gene has CDR1 KGHSH and CDR2 LQKENI. For the CDR3, the DNA is TGTGCCAGCTCACGTCCTGGGACAGACCAAGAGACCCAGTACTTC. It yields the protein CASSRPGTDQETQYF. Looking up the rest from reference TRBV18 and TRBJ2-5 gives the full variable domain: NAGVMQNPRHLVRRRGQEARLRCSPMKGHSHVYWYRQLPEEGLKFMVYLQKENIIDESGMPKERFSAEFPKEGPSILRIQQVVRGDSAAYFCASSRPGTDQETQYFGPGTRLLVL.

The rearrangement uses TRBV19 and TRBJ2-1; no clear D gene. Germline V gene lookup returns CDR1 LNHDA and CDR2 SQIVND (reference sequence). CDR3 size: 13 residues. Trimming pared 0 bases from V and 10 bases from J, leaving 10 bases between. The CDR3 nucleotides read TGTGCCAGTAGTATAGACAGAGGAATCGAGCAGTTCTTC. Amino acids: CASSIDRGIEQFF.

V is TRBV6-1 and J is TRBJ2-7, with 10 bases matching TRBD1. Germline V gene data show CDR1 as MNHNS and CDR2 as SASEGT. CDR3 size: 15 residues. The V and J ends lost 5 bases and 4 bases, in that order; junction bases with no gene match: 8. The CDR3 DNA reads as TGTGCCAGCAGTCCAAGGACAGGGGGAGCGTACGAGCAGTACTTC. Its translation: CASSPRTGGAYEQYF.

CDR3 nucleotide sequence: TGTGCCAGCAGTGAAGTGGGGGTACCAGAGACCCAGTACTTC. Encoded protein: CASSEVGVPETQYF. V and J are TRBV2 and TRBJ2-5; D is possibly TRBD1 or TRBD2 (5 bases each). V lost 1 base and J 4 bases, leaving 10 bases between the germline ends. The CDR3 consists of 14 residues. Germline CDR1 and CDR2: SNHLY and FYNNEI.

This clonotype has only a few counts. This chain connects TRBV7-9 to TRBJ2-1, with TRBD1 as a possible D gene (5 bases). Trimming took 6 bases from V and 0 from J, leaving 15 bases between them. The germline V gene encodes CDR1 SEHNR and CDR2 FQNEAQ (reference sequence). This CDR3 contains 16 residues. The CDR3 here is CASSSTVDGSYNEQFF. The CDR3 bases are TGTGCCAGCAGTTCGACAGTCGACGGCTCCTACAATGAGCAGTTCTTC.

This clonotype has a handful of counts. This chain connects TRBV7-9 to TRBJ1-5, with D possibly being TRBD1 (5 bases). V lost 8 bases and J 4 bases, leaving 12 bases between the germline ends. CDR1 and CDR2 (germline): SEHNR, FQNEAQ (reference sequence). This CDR3 is built from 13 residues. CDR3 loop: CASRKEGNQPQHF. The CDR3 DNA sequence: TGTGCCAGCCGTAAAGAGGGGAATCAGCCCCAGCATTTT.

The chain employs TRBV4-1 and TRBJ2-3; no clear D. The CDR3 totals 13 residues. Germline CDR1 MGHRA, CDR2 YSYEKL. Trimming stripped 4 bases from V and 4 bases from J, with 9 bases between. CDR3 protein: CASSPLTPDTQYF. The CDR3 DNA is TGCGCCAGCAGCCCGTTAACGCCAGATACGCAGTATTTT.

This clonotype was observed a handful of times. The chain carries TRBV12-3 or TRBV12-4 and TRBJ1-1, with no clear D. The CDR3 extends over 13 amino acids. The germline V and J ends were trimmed by 3 bases and 6 bases, with 11 bases remaining between them. This CDR3 is CASSLDLPPEAFF. The CDR3 nucleotides read TGTGCCAGCAGTTTGGACCTACCCCCTGAAGCTTTCTTT.

The gene calls are TRBV2 and TRBJ1-1; no reliable D call. CDR3 length: 14 amino acids. Germline V gene sequence: CDR1 SNHLY, CDR2 FYNNEI. Trimming removed 8 bases from V and 0 bases from J, with 13 bases in between. CDR3 nucleotides: TGTGCCAGCGAGAAGGGTTCCATGAACACTGAAGCTTTCTTT. This translates into CASEKGSMNTEAFF.

The J gene is TRBJ2-7, the V gene TRBV9; 10 nucleotides agree with TRBD2. The V segment lost 3 bases and the J segment 2 bases; nucleotides outside the gene matches: 5. This CDR3 has 15 amino acids. Germline V gene data show CDR1 as SGDLS and CDR2 as YYNGEE. CDR3 sequence (DNA): TGTGCCAGCAGCGCCTTAGCGGGGGGTGCCTACGAGCAGTACTTC. Translation: CASSALAGGAYEQYF.

The chain couples TRBV9 to TRBJ1-3; the D gene is possibly TRBD1 (6 bases). The CDR3 is 15 amino acids. The germline V gene has CDR1 SGDLS and CDR2 YYNGEE. V lost 0 bases, J lost 2 bases, and 9 bases lay in between. The CDR3 DNA reads as TGTGCCAGCAGCGTAGCTGGGGGGCCTGGAAACACCATATATTTT. Protein: CASSVAGGPGNTIYF.

This clonotype was counted at least ten times. The V and J genes are TRBV7-8 and TRBJ2-3, with 8 bases identical to TRBD2. CDR1 and CDR2 (germline): SGHVS, FQNEAQ. Unmatched junction bases numbered 7, after V lost 5 bases and J lost 0 bases. This CDR3 is built from 16 residues. This chain's CDR3 is CASSPLGRVSTDTQYF. The CDR3 DNA is TGTGCCAGCAGCCCTCTCGGGAGGGTAAGCACAGATACGCAGTATTTT.

This clonotype showed up just a few times. This rearrangement joins TRBV6-5 to TRBJ1-1, with a weak D call TRBD1 (6 bases). Germline V gene lookup returns CDR1 MNHEY and CDR2 SVGAGI. Trimming pared 7 bases from V and 5 bases from J, leaving 14 bases between. The CDR3 is 13 residues long. Written as DNA, the CDR3 is TGTGCCAGCAAAAGGGGGTTAAGAACTGAAGCTTTCTTT. Translating gives CASKRGLRTEAFF.

The CDR3 region is CASSQDLGALGDTQYF. DNA for the CDR3: TGTGCCAGCAGCCAAGATCTTGGTGCGTTGGGAGATACGCAGTATTTT. The rearrangement uses TRBV4-2 and TRBJ2-3; D gene uncertain. Germline lookup yields CDR1 LGHNA and CDR2 YNFKEQ. Trimming removed 0 bases from V and 5 bases from J, with 15 bases in between. This CDR3 is built from 16 residues.